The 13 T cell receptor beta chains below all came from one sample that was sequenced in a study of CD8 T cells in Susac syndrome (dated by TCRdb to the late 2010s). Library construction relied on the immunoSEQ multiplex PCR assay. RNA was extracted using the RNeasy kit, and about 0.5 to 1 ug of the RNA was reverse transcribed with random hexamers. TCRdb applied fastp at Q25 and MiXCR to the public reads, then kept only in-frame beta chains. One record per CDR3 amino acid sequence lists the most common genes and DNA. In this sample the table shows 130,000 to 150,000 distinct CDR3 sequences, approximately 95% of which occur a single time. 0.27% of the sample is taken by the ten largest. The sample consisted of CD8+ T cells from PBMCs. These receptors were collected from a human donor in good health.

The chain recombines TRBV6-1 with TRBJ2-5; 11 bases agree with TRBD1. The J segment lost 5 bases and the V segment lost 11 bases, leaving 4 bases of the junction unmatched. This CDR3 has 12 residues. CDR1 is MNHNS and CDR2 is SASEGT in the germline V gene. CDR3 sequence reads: CAGQGAGETQYF. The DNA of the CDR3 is TGTGCCGGACAGGGGGCCGGGGAGACCCAGTACTTC.

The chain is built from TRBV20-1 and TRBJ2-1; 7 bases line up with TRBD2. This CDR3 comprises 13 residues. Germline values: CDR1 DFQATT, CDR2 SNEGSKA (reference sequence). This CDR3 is CRGGGSSYNEQFF. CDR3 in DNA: TGCAGGGGCGGGGGAAGCTCCTACAATGAGCAGTTCTTC.

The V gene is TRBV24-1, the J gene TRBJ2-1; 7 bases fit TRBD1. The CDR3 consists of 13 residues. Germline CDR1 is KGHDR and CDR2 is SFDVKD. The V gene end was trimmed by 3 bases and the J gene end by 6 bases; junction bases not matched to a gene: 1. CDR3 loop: CATSDDRVNEQFF. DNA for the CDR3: TGTGCCACCAGTGATGACAGGGTCAATGAGCAGTTCTTC.

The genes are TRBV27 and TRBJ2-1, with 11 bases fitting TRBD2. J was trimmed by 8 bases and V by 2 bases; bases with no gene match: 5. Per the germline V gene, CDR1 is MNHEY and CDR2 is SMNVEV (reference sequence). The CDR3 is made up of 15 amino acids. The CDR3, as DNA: TGTGCCAGCAGTTTAACTAGCGGGAGTGGGTATGAGCAGTTCTTC. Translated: CASSLTSGSGYEQFF.

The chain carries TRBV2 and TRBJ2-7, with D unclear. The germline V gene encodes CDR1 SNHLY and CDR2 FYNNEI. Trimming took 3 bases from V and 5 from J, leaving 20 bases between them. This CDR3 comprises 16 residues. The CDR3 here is CASSEIPPGVNDEQYF. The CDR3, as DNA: TGTGCCAGCAGTGAGATTCCCCCCGGAGTCAATGACGAGCAGTACTTC. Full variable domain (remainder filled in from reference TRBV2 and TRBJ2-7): EPEVTQTPSHQVTQMGQEVILRCVPISNHLYFYWYRQILGQKVEFLVSFYNNEISEKSEIFDDQFSVERPDGSNFTLKIRSTKLEDSAMYFCASSEIPPGVNDEQYFGPGTRLTVT.

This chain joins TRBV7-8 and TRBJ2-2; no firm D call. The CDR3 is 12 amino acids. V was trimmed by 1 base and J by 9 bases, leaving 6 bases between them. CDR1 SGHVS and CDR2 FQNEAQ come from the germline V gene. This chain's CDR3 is CASSLVVRELFF. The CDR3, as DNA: TGTGCCAGCAGCTTAGTGGTTAGGGAGCTGTTTTTT.

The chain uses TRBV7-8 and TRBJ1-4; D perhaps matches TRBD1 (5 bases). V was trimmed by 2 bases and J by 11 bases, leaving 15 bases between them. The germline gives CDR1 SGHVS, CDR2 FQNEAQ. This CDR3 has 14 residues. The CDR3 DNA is TGTGCCAGCAGCTTATCGTCCAGGGAGCCGAAACTGTTTTTT. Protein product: CASSLSSREPKLFF. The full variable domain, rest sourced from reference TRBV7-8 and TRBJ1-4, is GAGVSQSPRYKVAKRGQDVALRCDPISGHVSLFWYQQALGQGPEFLTYFQNEAQLDKSGLPSDRFFAERPEGSVSTLKIQRTQQEDSAVYLCASSLSSREPKLFFGSGTQLSVL.

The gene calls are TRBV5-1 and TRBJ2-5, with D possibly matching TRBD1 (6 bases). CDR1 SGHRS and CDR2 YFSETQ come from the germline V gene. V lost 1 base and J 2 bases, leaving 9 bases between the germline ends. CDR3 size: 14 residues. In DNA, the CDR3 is TGCGCCAGCAGCTTGTCAGGGGAACAAGAGACCCAGTACTTC. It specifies CASSLSGEQETQYF.

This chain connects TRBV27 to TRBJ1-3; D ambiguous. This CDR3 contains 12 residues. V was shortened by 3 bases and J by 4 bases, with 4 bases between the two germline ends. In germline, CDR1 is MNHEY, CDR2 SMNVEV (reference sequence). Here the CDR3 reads CASSFAGNTIYF. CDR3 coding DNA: TGTGCCAGCAGTTTCGCGGGAAACACCATATATTTT.

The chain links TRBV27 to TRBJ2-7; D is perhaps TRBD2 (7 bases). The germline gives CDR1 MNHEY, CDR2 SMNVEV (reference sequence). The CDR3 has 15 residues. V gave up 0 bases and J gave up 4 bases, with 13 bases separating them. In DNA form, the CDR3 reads TGTGCCAGCAGTTTATCAGGGGGGGAGAGGTACGAGCAGTACTTC. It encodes CASSLSGGERYEQYF.

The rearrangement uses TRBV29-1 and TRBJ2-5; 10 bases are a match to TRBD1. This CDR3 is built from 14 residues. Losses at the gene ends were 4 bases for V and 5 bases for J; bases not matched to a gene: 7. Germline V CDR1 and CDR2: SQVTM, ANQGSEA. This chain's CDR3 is CSVVGQGQGETQYF. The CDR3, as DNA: TGCAGCGTTGTGGGACAGGGGCAAGGGGAGACCCAGTACTTC.

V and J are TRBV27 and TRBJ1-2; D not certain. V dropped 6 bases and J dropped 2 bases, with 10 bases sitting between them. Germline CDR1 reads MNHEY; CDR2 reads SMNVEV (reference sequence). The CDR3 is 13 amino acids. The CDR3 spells CASRMGRNYGYTF. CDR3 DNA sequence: TGTGCCAGCAGAATGGGTAGGAACTATGGCTACACCTTC.

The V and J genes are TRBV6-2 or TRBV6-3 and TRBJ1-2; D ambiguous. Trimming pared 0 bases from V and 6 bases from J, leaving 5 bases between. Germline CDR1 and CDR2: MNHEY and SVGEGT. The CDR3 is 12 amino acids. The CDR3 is CASSYSADGYTF. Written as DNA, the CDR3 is TGTGCCAGCAGTTACTCGGCAGATGGCTACACCTTC.